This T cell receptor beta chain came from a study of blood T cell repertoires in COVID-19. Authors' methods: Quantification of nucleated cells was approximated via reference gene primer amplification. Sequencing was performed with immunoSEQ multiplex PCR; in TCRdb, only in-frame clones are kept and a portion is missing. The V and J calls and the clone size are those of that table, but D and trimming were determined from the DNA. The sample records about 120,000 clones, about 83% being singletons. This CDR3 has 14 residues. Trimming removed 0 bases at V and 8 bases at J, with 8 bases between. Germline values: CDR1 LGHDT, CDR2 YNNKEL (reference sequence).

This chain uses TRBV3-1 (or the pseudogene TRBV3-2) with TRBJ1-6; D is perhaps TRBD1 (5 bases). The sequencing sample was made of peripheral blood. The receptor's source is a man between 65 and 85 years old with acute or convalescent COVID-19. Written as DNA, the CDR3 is TGTGCCAGCAGCCAAGATACAGGACATTCACCCCTCCACTTT. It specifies CASSQDTGHSPLHF.